Following are 28 T cell receptor beta chains from one sample sequenced in a study of blood T cell repertoires in COVID-19. Libraries were prepared by immunoSEQ multiplex PCR; TCRdb keeps only in-frame clonotypes and omits some of them. Among 150,000 to 200,000 clones, roughly nine tenths were seen once, and the ten largest hold roughly a sixth. Source material: peripheral blood. Receptors were obtained from a man between 60 and 75 years old with active or convalescent COVID-19.

The V gene is TRBV11-2, the J gene TRBJ2-3, with 7 positions matching TRBD2. The CDR3 consists of 15 residues. V lost 5 bases to trimming and J lost 6 bases; unmatched junction nucleotides: 11. The germline V gene has CDR1 SGHAT and CDR2 FQNNGV. The CDR3, as DNA: TGTGCCAGCAGCCCTAGAGCGCGTAGCGGGGATACGCAGTATTTT. This sequence encodes CASSPRARSGDTQYF.

This chain uses TRBV15 with TRBJ1-1, with 7 bases fitting TRBD1. This CDR3 is built from 17 residues. Germline trimming cut 0 bases from V and 4 bases from J; bases unmatched to any gene: 11. The germline CDR1 and CDR2 sequences are LNHNV and YYDKDF (reference sequence). The CDR3 nucleotides read TGTGCCACCAGCAGAGAAGGGACAGCTCCTGGGGGCACTGAAGCTTTCTTT. Amino acid sequence: CATSREGTAPGGTEAFF.

The chain links TRBV5-5 to TRBJ1-4; D not resolved. Trimming stripped 3 bases from V and 7 bases from J, with 10 bases between. The CDR3 is 13 amino acids. Germline V gene lookup returns CDR1 SGHKS and CDR2 YYEKEE (reference sequence). CDR3 loop: CASSSGPSEKLFF. The CDR3 region has the DNA TGTGCCAGCAGCTCGGGTCCCAGTGAAAAACTGTTTTTT.

This rearrangement joins TRBV27 to TRBJ1-2; 7 nucleotides match TRBD1. The V gene's germline CDR1 is MNHEY and CDR2 SMNVEV (reference sequence). Trimming cost V 6 bases and J 3 bases; bases outside gene matches: 10. The CDR3 covers 15 residues. The CDR3 loop reads CASRPKQGIDYGYTF. CDR3 bases: TGTGCCAGCAGACCCAAACAGGGGATAGACTATGGCTACACCTTC.

The rearrangement joins TRBV15 to TRBJ2-7; tentatively, D is TRBD2 (6 bases). The germline CDR1 and CDR2 sequences are LNHNV and YYDKDF (reference sequence). Deletions cut 0 bases from V and 6 bases from J, with 12 bases between. The CDR3 has 14 amino acids. As DNA, the CDR3 is TGTGCCACCAGCAGAGATCTGGTTAGCGGCGAGCAGTACTTC. Its protein is CATSRDLVSGEQYF.

The rearrangement joins TRBV7-2 to TRBJ2-1; maybe TRBD1 (5 bases). Trimming removed 1 base at V and 9 bases at J, with 13 bases between. The germline CDR1 and CDR2 sequences are SGHTA and FQGNSA. This CDR3 has 14 amino acids. The CDR3: CASSLDPHRIEQFF. CDR3 bases: TGTGCCAGCAGCTTAGACCCCCACAGGATTGAGCAGTTCTTC.

J is TRBJ1-2 and V is TRBV20-1; no definite D call. The CDR3 length is 11 residues. V gave up 3 bases and J gave up 4 bases, with 6 bases separating them. Per the germline V gene, CDR1 is DFQATT and CDR2 is SNEGSKA (reference sequence). CDR3 DNA: TGCAGTGCTAGCCACTCCTATGGCTACACCTTC. Translation: CSASHSYGYTF.

A single count supports this clone. The chain couples TRBV6-6 to TRBJ2-1; 12 bases line up with TRBD1. Germline CDR1 reads MNHNY; CDR2 reads SVGAGI (reference sequence). The J segment lost 12 bases and the V segment lost 7 bases, leaving 13 bases of the junction unmatched. The CDR3 sequence is 15 residues long. DNA of the CDR3: TGTGCCAGCACAAACCCGGGACAGGGGGCTTTTGGGCAGTTCTTC. Its protein is CASTNPGQGAFGQFF.

The chain links TRBV10-3 to TRBJ2-3, with 10 bases matching TRBD2. The CDR3 covers 16 residues. CDR1 is ENHRY, CDR2 SYGVKD, per germline. Trimming removed 4 bases from V and 0 bases from J; junction bases left unmatched: 4. This CDR3 is CAISASSGGSTDTQYF. The CDR3, as DNA: TGTGCCATCAGTGCTTCTAGCGGGGGAAGCACAGATACGCAGTATTTT.

The chain recombines TRBV30 with TRBJ1-6; TRBD1 aligns across 8 bases. V shed 8 bases, J shed 9 bases, and the junction held 9 bases outside the gene matches. The CDR3 has 13 amino acids. CDR1 GTSNPN and CDR2 SVGIG come from the germline V gene (reference sequence). DNA for the CDR3: TGTGCCGCGGGACAGGCTCTAGGTTCACCCCTCCACTTT. This encodes CAAGQALGSPLHF.

The chain combines TRBV15 with TRBJ1-2; 7 nucleotides align to TRBD1. Germline CDR1 and CDR2: LNHNV and YYDKDF (reference sequence). CDR3 length equals 14 residues. V shed 3 bases, J shed 8 bases, and the junction held 9 bases outside the gene matches. The CDR3 is CATSRRTGPWGYTF. As DNA, the CDR3 is TGTGCCACCAGCAGGAGGACAGGCCCCTGGGGCTACACCTTC.

This clone was seen once. The chain carries TRBV6-1 and TRBJ1-1, with D possibly being TRBD1 (5 bases). Trimming cost V 0 bases and J 2 bases, with 7 bases left between them. This CDR3 region has 14 residues. Germline CDR1 MNHNS, CDR2 SASEGT. CDR3 DNA: TGTGCCAGCAGTGAAGCGGGGGGAAACACTGAAGCTTTCTTT. As protein: CASSEAGGNTEAFF.

This clone appeared a single time. The V and J genes are TRBV15 and TRBJ2-5; 7 nucleotides line up with TRBD1. The ends lost 0 bases at V and 5 bases at J; junction bases unmatched: 15. CDR1 is LNHNV and CDR2 is YYDKDF in the germline V gene (reference sequence). This CDR3 has 18 amino acids. The CDR3 bases are TGTGCCACCAGCAGAGATATTGAGGAGACAGGGTGGCGGGAGACCCAGTACTTC. Translating it yields CATSRDIEETGWRETQYF.

The rearrangement uses TRBV25-1 and TRBJ2-4; the match to TRBD1 covers 10 bases. Germline V gene lookup returns CDR1 MGHDK and CDR2 SYGVNS. The CDR3 length is 17 residues. The V and J ends lost 2 bases and 4 bases, in that order; junction bases with no gene match: 8. The CDR3 is CASSERNRDRGKNIQYF. DNA for the CDR3: TGTGCCAGCAGTGAACGCAACAGGGACAGGGGAAAAAACATTCAGTACTTC.

V and J are TRBV6-5 and TRBJ1-5; no definite D call. This CDR3 spans 13 amino acids. The V end lost 0 bases, the J end lost 4 bases, and 4 bases lay between the germline ends. Germline values: CDR1 MNHEY, CDR2 SVGAGI. The CDR3 bases are TGTGCCAGCAGTTACTCGGCAAATCAGCCCCAGCATTTT. As protein: CASSYSANQPQHF.

The chain links TRBV11-1 to TRBJ2-1, with a tentative D call TRBD2 (5 bases). Trimming took 3 bases from V and 4 from J, leaving 7 bases between them. The CDR3 sequence is 13 residues long. CDR1 is SGHAT, CDR2 FQDESV, per germline (reference sequence). CDR3 in amino acids: CASSFGVYNEQFF. The CDR3 coding sequence is TGTGCCAGCAGCTTCGGGGTTTACAATGAGCAGTTCTTC.

This clone appeared once. The chain joins TRBV7-9 to TRBJ1-6, with D unresolved. Trimming removed 2 bases from V and 7 bases from J, with 3 bases in between. The CDR3 length is 12 residues. Germline lookup yields CDR1 SEHNR and CDR2 FQNEAQ (reference sequence). CDR3 nucleotides: TGTGCCAGCAGCTTATCAAATTCACCCCTCCACTTT. This gives the protein CASSLSNSPLHF. The full variable domain, its missing parts supplied by reference TRBV7-9 and TRBJ1-6, is DTGVSQNPRHKITKRGQNVTFRCDPISEHNRLYWYRQTLGQGPEFLTYFQNEAQLEKSRLLSDRFSAERPKGSFSTLEIQRTEQGDSAMYLCASSLSNSPLHFGNGTRLTVT.

The J gene is TRBJ2-5, the V gene TRBV6-4; 10 bases are shared with TRBD1. V was pared by 6 bases and J by 4 bases, with 8 bases of the junction left unmatched. The CDR3 length is 15 residues. Germline CDR1 and CDR2: MRHNA and SNTAGT. CDR3 residues: CASRKTGGAGETQYF. The CDR3 DNA reads TGTGCCAGCAGAAAGACAGGGGGCGCGGGAGAGACCCAGTACTTC.

The rearrangement links TRBV11-2 to TRBJ2-7; 7 bases agree with TRBD2. CDR3 length equals 16 residues. CDR1 is SGHAT and CDR2 is FQNNGV in the germline V gene. V gave up 3 bases and J gave up 2 bases; unmatched junction bases: 10. In DNA form, the CDR3 reads TGTGCCAGCAGCTTGTATGGAGGGAGGGCCCCCTACGAGCAGTACTTC. It codes for CASSLYGGRAPYEQYF.

The rearrangement uses TRBV5-1 and TRBJ1-2; no definite D call. CDR3 length equals 15 residues. V shed 0 bases and J shed 2 bases, with 11 bases lying between them. Germline CDR1 reads SGHRS; CDR2 reads YFSETQ. In nucleotides, the CDR3 is TGCGCCAGCAGCTTGGAAGGGAGTGGGAACTATGGCTACACCTTC. This codes for CASSLEGSGNYGYTF.

The chain links TRBV5-4 to TRBJ1-2; D is unresolved. CDR1 and CDR2 (germline): SGHNT, YYREEE (reference sequence). The CDR3 is 12 amino acids. V lost 2 bases and J 2 bases, leaving 4 bases between the germline ends. CDR3 region: CASSLENYGYTF. CDR3 nucleotide sequence: TGTGCCAGCAGCTTAGAGAACTATGGCTACACCTTC.

The chain has TRBV6-5 and TRBJ2-3; 9 bases agree with TRBD1. The CDR3 spans 15 residues. Germline values: CDR1 MNHEY, CDR2 SVGAGI. The J segment lost 5 bases and the V segment lost 2 bases, leaving 5 bases of the junction unmatched. The CDR3 loop reads CASSYEGQGIDTQYF. As DNA, the CDR3 is TGTGCCAGCAGTTACGAGGGACAGGGTATAGATACGCAGTATTTT.

This rearrangement joins TRBV10-3 to TRBJ1-2; 7 bases are a match to TRBD1. The V gene's germline CDR1 is ENHRY and CDR2 SYGVKD. After removal of 5 bases from V and 3 bases from J, the junction contained 9 bases not matched to a gene. The CDR3 covers 15 residues. CDR3 loop: CAISHPGQRDYGYTF. The DNA for the CDR3 is TGTGCCATCAGTCATCCGGGACAGAGGGACTATGGCTACACCTTC.

This chain joins TRBV5-4 and TRBJ2-5, with TRBD1 as a possible D gene (6 bases). The ends were cut back, 0 bases at V and 12 bases at J, with 21 bases in the middle. Germline V gene sequence: CDR1 SGHNT, CDR2 YYREEE (reference sequence). CDR3 length: 15 residues. The CDR3 coding sequence is TGTGCCAGCAGCTTGGGCGCTAGGGGCCCCGAGGGGGAGTACTTC. It is translated as CASSLGARGPEGEYF.

Written as DNA, the CDR3 is TGTGCCAGCAGCTTAACCCGAAATAGCGGGGTACAAGAGACCCAGTACTTC. Translated: CASSLTRNSGVQETQYF. V and J are TRBV7-2 and TRBJ2-5; TRBD2 aligns across 8 bases. This CDR3 comprises 17 residues. Per germline, CDR1 SGHTA and CDR2 FQGNSA. With V trimmed by 2 bases and J by 2 bases, 10 bases remained unmatched.

V and J are TRBV27 and TRBJ2-2; 11 nucleotides align to TRBD1. Germline lookup yields CDR1 MNHEY and CDR2 SMNVEV (reference sequence). This CDR3 spans 15 amino acids. V trimming: 5 bases; J trimming: 4 bases; junction bases outside the gene matches: 3. CDR3 sequence: CASSEDRGPTGELFF. CDR3 bases: TGTGCCAGCAGTGAGGACAGGGGGCCCACCGGGGAGCTGTTTTTT.

A single count supports this clone. The chain carries TRBV5-1 and TRBJ2-2, with 7 bases that match TRBD1. With 0 bases clipped from V and 2 bases from J, the junction kept 4 bases outside the gene matches. The germline V gene encodes CDR1 SGHRS and CDR2 YFSETQ. The CDR3 is made up of 16 amino acids. In nucleotides, the CDR3 is TGCGCCAGCAGCTTGGAAGGGGGCGCCAACACCGGGGAGCTGTTTTTT. It is translated as CASSLEGGANTGELFF.

The chain employs TRBV19 and TRBJ1-3; 10 bases align to TRBD1. Germline CDR1 LNHDA, CDR2 SQIVND (reference sequence). V was clipped by 5 bases and J by 2 bases; unmatched bases: 6. There are 16 residues in the CDR3. CDR3 nucleotide sequence: TGTGCCAGTAGTCCCCGCGGACAGGGGGCTGGAAACACCATATATTTT. Amino acids: CASSPRGQGAGNTIYF.